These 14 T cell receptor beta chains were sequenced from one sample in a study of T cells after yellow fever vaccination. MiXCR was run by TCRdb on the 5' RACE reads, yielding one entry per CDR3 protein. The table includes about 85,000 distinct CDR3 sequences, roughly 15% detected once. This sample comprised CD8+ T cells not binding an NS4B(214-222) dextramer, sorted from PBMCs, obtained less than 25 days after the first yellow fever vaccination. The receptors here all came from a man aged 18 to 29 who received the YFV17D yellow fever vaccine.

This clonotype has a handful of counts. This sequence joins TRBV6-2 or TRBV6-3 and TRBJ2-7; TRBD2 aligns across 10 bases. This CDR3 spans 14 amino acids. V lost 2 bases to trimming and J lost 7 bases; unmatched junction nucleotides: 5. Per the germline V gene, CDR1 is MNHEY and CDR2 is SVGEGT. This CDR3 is CASSYRLAGGEQYV. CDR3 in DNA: TGTGCCAGCAGTTACCGACTAGCGGGTGGTGAGCAGTACGTC.

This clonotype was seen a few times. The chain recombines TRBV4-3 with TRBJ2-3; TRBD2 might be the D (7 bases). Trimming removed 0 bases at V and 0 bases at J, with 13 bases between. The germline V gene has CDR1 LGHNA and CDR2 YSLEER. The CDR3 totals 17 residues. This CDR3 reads CASSQDPRGRSTDTQYF. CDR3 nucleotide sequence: TGCGCCAGCAGCCAAGATCCGCGGGGGCGAAGCACAGATACGCAGTATTTT.

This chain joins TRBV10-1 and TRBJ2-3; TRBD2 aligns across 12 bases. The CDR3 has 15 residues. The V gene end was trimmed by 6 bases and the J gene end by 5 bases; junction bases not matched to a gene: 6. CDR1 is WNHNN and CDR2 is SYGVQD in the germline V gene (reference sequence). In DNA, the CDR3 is TGCGCCAGCAGCTCACTAGCGGGGGGTCAAGATACGCAGTATTTT. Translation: CASSSLAGGQDTQYF.

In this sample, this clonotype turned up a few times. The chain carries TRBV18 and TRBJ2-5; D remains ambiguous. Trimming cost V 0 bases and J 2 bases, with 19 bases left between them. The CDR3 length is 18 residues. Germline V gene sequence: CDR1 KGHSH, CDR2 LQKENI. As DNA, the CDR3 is TGTGCCAGCTCACCACCAACCTCCCGTTTTGGCAGTCAAGAGACCCAGTACTTC. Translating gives CASSPPTSRFGSQETQYF.

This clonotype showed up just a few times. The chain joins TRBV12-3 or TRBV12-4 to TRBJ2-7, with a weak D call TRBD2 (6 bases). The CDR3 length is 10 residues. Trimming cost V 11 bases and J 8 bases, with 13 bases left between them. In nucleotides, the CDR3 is TGTGCCTCTGGGGGGAGGAAGCAGTACTTC. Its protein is CASGGRKQYF.

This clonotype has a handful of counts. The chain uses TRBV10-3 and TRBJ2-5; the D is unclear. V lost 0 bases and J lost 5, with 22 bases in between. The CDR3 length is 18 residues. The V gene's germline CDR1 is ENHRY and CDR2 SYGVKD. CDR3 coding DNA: TGTGCCATCAGTGAGTCGAACGTAGCTATAGGTCCCGTGGAGACCCAGTACTTC. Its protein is CAISESNVAIGPVETQYF.

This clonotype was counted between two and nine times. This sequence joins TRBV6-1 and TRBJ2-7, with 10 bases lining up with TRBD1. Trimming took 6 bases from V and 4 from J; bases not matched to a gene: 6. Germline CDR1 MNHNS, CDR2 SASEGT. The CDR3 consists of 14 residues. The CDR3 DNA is TGTGCCAGCAGCCCAGACAGGGGGCTATACGAGCAGTACTTC. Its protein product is CASSPDRGLYEQYF.

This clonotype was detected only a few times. CDR3 protein: CASSASSGANVLTF. DNA of the CDR3: TGTGCCAGCAGTGCCAGCTCTGGGGCCAACGTCCTGACTTTC. The chain has TRBV6-4 and TRBJ2-6; unclear D gene. The CDR3 totals 14 residues. V was cut by 4 bases and J by 0 bases, with 4 bases left in between. Germline lookup yields CDR1 MRHNA and CDR2 SNTAGT.

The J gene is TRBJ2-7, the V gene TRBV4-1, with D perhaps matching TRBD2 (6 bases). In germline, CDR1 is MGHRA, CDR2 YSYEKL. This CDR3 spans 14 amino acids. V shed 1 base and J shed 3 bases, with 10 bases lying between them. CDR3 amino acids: CASSQVEGIYEQYF. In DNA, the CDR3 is TGCGCCAGCAGCCAAGTGGAGGGGATCTACGAGCAGTACTTC.

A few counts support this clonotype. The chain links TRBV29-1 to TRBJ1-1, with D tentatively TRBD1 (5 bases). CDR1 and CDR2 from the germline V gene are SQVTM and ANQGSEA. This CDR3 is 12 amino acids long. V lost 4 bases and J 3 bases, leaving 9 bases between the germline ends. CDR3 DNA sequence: TGCAGCGTTGGGCGGGGGGACACTGAAGCTTTCTTT. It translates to CSVGRGDTEAFF.

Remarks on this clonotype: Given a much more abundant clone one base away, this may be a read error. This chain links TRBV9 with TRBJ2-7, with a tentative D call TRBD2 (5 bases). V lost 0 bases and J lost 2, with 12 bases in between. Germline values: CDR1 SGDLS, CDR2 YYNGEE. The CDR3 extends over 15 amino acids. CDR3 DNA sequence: TGTGCCAGCAGCGTAGGAAGAGGGAGTGCCTACGAGCAGTACTTC. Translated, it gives CASSVGRGSAYEQYF.

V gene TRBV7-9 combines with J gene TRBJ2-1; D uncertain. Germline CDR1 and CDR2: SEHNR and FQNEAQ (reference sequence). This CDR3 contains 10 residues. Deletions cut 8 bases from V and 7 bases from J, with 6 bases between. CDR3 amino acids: CASGGNEQFF. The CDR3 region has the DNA TGTGCCAGCGGTGGGAATGAGCAGTTCTTC.

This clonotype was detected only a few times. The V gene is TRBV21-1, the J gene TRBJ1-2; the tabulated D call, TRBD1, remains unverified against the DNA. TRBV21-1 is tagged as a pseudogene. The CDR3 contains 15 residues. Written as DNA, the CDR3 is TGTGCCAGCAGCGAGGGACAGGGAGGTTCCTATGGCTACACCTTC. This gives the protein CASSEGQGGSYGYTF.

This chain's CDR3 is CASSYPAGSGGNEQFF. In DNA form, the CDR3 reads TGTGCCAGCAGTTACCCAGCGGGGTCCGGCGGAAATGAGCAGTTCTTC. This chain connects TRBV6-5 to TRBJ2-1; 7 bases line up with TRBD2. Germline values: CDR1 MNHEY, CDR2 SVGAGI. V was pared by 2 bases and J by 7 bases, with 11 bases of the junction left unmatched. This CDR3 comprises 16 residues.